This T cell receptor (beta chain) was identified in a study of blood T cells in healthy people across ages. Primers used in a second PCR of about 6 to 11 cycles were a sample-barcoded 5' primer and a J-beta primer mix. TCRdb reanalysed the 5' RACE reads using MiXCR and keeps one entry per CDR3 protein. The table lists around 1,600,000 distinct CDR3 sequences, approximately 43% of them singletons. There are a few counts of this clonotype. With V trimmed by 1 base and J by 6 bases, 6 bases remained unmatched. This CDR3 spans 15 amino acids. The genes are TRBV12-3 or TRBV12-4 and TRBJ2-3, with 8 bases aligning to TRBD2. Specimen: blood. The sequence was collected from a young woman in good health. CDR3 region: CASSLEGTSSDTQYF. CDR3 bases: TGTGCCAGCAGTTTAGAAGGGACTAGTTCCGATACGCAGTATTTT.